This is a list of T cell receptor beta chains from one sample in a study of regulatory T cells in long-lasting Graves disease. MiXCR was run by TCRdb on the multiplex PCR reads, yielding one entry per CDR3 protein. The sample carries 440,000 or so distinct CDR3 sequences, under 15% recorded once. The sample was also reused in another study, on T cells in Graves' hyperthyroidism and ophthalmopathy.

This specimen was peripheral blood mononuclear cells (PBMCs), taken at new diagnosis, from a patient treated with antithyroid drugs. These TCRs come from a woman under 40 with Graves disease. The conserved cysteine and the conserved F or W are not part of the CDR3 here. Clone size, where shown, is once, few, many, or a class for clones that have expanded.

cdr3_length,clone_size,v_call,cdr3_aa
16,NA,TRBV20-1,SARREGRLGQGYNEQF
12,many,TRBV2,ASNRDGLNQPQH
10,many,TRBV28,ASSFSIREAF
13,NA,TRBV11-1,ASSLNEGEDSPLH
14,NA,TRBV7-9,ASSSVTGTGSPEQY
12,many,TRBV12-3/TRBV12-4,ASRHGTGNSPLH
11,NA,TRBV20-1,SARQEGIGEAF
13,many,TRBV12-3/TRBV12-4,ASRHSGTANYGYT
13,NA,TRBV19,ASSAGTSYTYEQY
11,many,TRBV7-9,ASSPTSSYEQY
13,many,TRBV3-1,ASSQLVLGNTEAF
13,NA,TRBV18,ASSPPGRRMNEQY
15,many,TRBV5-1,ASSLGTTGPSTDTQY
12,NA,TRBV7-8,ASGRTKSYNEQF
12,NA,TRBV7-9,ASSPGQAYYEQY
11,few,TRBV12-3/TRBV12-4,ASSLAWSYEQY